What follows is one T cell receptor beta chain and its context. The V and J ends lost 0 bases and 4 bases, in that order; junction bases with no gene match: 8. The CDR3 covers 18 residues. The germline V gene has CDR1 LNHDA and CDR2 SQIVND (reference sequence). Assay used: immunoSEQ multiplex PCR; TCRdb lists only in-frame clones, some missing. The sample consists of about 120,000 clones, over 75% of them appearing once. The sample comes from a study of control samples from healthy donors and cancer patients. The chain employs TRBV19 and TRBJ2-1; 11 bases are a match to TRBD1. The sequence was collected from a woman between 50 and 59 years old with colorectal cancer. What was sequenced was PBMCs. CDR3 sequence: CASSIDGWDRGKYNEQFF. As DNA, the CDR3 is TGTGCCAGTAGTATAGATGGTTGGGACAGGGGGAAATACAATGAGCAGTTCTTC.